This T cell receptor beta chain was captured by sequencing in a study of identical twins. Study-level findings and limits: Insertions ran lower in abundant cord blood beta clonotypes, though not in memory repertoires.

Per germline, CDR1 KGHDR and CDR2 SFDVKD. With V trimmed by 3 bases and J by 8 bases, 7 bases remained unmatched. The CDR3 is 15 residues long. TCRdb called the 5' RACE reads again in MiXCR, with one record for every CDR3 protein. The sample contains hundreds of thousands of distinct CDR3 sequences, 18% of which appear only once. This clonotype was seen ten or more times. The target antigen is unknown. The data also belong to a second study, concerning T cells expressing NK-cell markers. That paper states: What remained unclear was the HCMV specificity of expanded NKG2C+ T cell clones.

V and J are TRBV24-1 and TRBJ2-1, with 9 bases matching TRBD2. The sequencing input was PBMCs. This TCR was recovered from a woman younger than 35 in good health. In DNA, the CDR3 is TGTGCCACCAGTGATCCGGCGGGAGGGCCCCATGAGCAGTTCTTC. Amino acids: CATSDPAGGPHEQFF.